This is a list of T cell receptor beta chains from one sample in a study of control samples from healthy donors and cancer patients. Assay used: immunoSEQ multiplex PCR; TCRdb lists only in-frame clones, some missing. The sample contains about 180,000 clones, around 87% of which appear only once. Material: blood. The receptors come from a woman in her fifties or sixties in good health. The CDR3 runs from the conserved cysteine through the conserved F or W. A D gene is named only where the DNA matches it firmly.

>TRBJ1-2|TRBV11-2|TRBD1
CASISGQGRSNYGYTF
>TRBJ2-5|TRBV28|NA
CASKGQETQYF
>TRBJ1-3|TRBV7-8|NA
CASSLMQARGNTIYF
>TRBJ2-3|TRBV24-1|NA
CATSDIQGWGDTQYF
>TRBJ2-3|TRBV7-9|TRBD2
CASTISIAGERPDTQYF
>TRBJ1-5|TRBV27|NA
CASRRDSDSNQPQHF
>TRBJ2-3|TRBV5-4|NA
CASRRTGTDTQYF
>TRBJ2-5|TRBV19|NA
CASSTIRAETQYF
>TRBJ2-7|TRBV28|TRBD1
CASSGRDSGYEQYF
>TRBJ1-2|TRBV6-6|NA
CASSSAGSLAYGYTF
>TRBJ2-6|TRBV30|NA
CAWKKSMGWSGANVLTF
>TRBJ2-1|TRBV6-5|NA
CASSYSTGGHNEQFF
>TRBJ2-6|TRBV24-1|NA
CATRETGANVLTF
>TRBJ2-7|TRBV30|TRBD2
CAWRGAGTPEQYF
>TRBJ2-7|TRBV19|NA
CASRRDWLGEQYF
>TRBJ2-7|TRBV6-2/TRBV6-3|NA
CASSYAGNEQYF
>TRBJ2-1|TRBV19|TRBD2
CASSGGSSKYNEQFF
>TRBJ2-5|TRBV7-2|TRBD1
CASSRDRVYAYF
>TRBJ2-3|TRBV5-1|NA
CASSGDGTSVDTQYF
>TRBJ2-7|TRBV3-1/TRBV3-2|NA
CASSQSSYEQYF
>TRBJ2-7|TRBV28|TRBD1
CASSAPGQGYEQYF
>TRBJ2-7|TRBV11-1|TRBD1
CASSLSGQGSYEQYF
>TRBJ2-7|TRBV7-9|NA
CASSLVPYEQYF
>TRBJ2-5|TRBV28|TRBD2
CASSSAGGGLETQYF
>TRBJ1-4|TRBV28|NA
CASSFRRGAGEKLFF
>TRBJ1-2|TRBV10-3|TRBD1
CAISVTGQGPTRYTF
>TRBJ2-3|TRBV29-1|NA
CSVVRGSGGTDTQYF
>TRBJ2-2|TRBV6-5|NA
CASRLTGPGGELFF
>TRBJ2-5|TRBV7-2|TRBD2
CASRGGSGSDQETQYF
>TRBJ2-3|TRBV6-6|TRBD1
CASTPGRGFDTQYF
>TRBJ2-7|TRBV5-6|TRBD2
CASSDTSGGSSAEQYF
>TRBJ1-2|TRBV19|NA
CASSSWGRDGYTF
>TRBJ2-1|TRBV5-4|NA
CASSFSGSSYNEQFF
>TRBJ2-5|TRBV7-3|NA
CASSVGGQETQYF
>TRBJ1-1|TRBV30|NA
CAWSSQTWTEAFF
>TRBJ2-7|TRBV6-6|NA
CASSLEYEQYF
>TRBJ2-5|TRBV19|NA
CASNGGGARTQYF
>TRBJ1-1|TRBV28|NA
CASRPAISENTEAFF
>TRBJ2-5|TRBV6-6|NA
CASSYLGGEGETQYF
>TRBJ1-6|TRBV28|TRBD1
CASKGASRAPLHF